This TCR beta chain was sequenced for a study of human T cells and chemical hapten exposure. Looking at the study overall: Diphenylcyclopropenone, dosed weekly to the scalp, was given to patients throughout the roughly 25-week study. Patients were mainly female, each with alopecia areata, totalis or universalis.

Time point reported: patch test 1, 2 weeks after DPC sensitization. The treatment denotes: therapeutic diphenylcyclopropenone sensitization with weekly scalp DPC. Researchers sampled blood before each patch test went on. Participating donors were patients with alopecia, aged 18 to 70 years, considered appropriate candidates for DPC. Via MiXCR, TCRdb re-called the RACE reads, giving one row per CDR3 protein. This sample has some 200,000 distinct CDR3 sequences, with around 20% found just once. The CDR3 covers 13 residues. Trimming left V 2 bases short and J 5 bases short, with 9 bases between. Germline loops: CDR1 MNHNS, CDR2 SASEGT.

This specimen consisted of whole blood, obtained in connection with sensitization to the hapten diphenylcyclopropenone (DPC). The clonotype comes from a woman aged 45 to 65 with alopecia areata. Some clones in this sample may be carry-over from other donors' samples. J is TRBJ1-1 and V is TRBV6-1; D uncertain. The CDR3 sequence: CASSEYRETEAFF. CDR3 nucleotides: TGTGCCAGCAGTGAATATCGGGAGACTGAAGCTTTCTTT.